The TCR beta chain under discussion was sequenced for a study of spatial heterogeneity in lung cancer. In the study overall: Sequencing consistently turned up more beta-chain sequences than alpha-chain sequences.

Time point defined: sample taken at primary tumor resection. A total of around 72 untreated early-stage non-small cell lung cancer patients served as donors. On this clonotype: Its antigen is undetermined.

Study-wide results and limits: For tumor T cells, estimated coverage reached only around 7% (alpha) and roughly 12% (beta). Tumoral mutation counts were tracked by counts of expanded intratumoral alpha and beta TCRs.

The study tagged each TCR cDNA molecule with a unique molecular identifier. Using its own MiXCR run on the 5' RACE reads, TCRdb lists one record per CDR3 protein. Counted here are 2,500 to 3,500 distinct CDR3 sequences, about 49% occurring once; the ten biggest clones make up around two thirds. The source is a male donor with early-stage non-small cell lung cancer. The source material was lung tumor tissue, sampled at surgery.

The CDR3 loop reads CASSLGPEPSTQYF. The DNA for the CDR3 is TGCGCCAGCAGCTTGGGCCCCGAACCCAGTACGCAGTATTTT. The chain employs TRBV5-1 and TRBJ2-3; unclear D gene. Between the trimmed V and J ends, which lost 0 bases and 8 bases, there was a span of 13 bases. Germline-derived CDR1 and CDR2 are SGHRS and YFSETQ. The CDR3 length is 14 residues.